This T cell receptor (beta chain) was documented in a study of Graves' ophthalmopathy and Graves' hyperthyroidism. Amplification from RNA transcripts yielded the TCR beta CDR3 regions. HTBI primers were used in a first-round RT-PCR, which preceded a second-round multiplex PCR. From the multiplex PCR reads, TCRdb called clonotypes with MiXCR, one entry per CDR3 protein. The sample has hundreds of thousands of distinct CDR3 sequences; 22% are singletons. Excluded: other autoimmune disease, uncontrolled infection, pregnancy or lactation. Diagnosis relied on clinical symptoms, serum thyroxine, TRAb, thyroid ultrasound and orbital computed tomography. Whole-study findings and limits: Most thyroid clonotypes with frequency above 0.001 were detected in blood too.

As for this clonotype: Its antigen is still unknown.

The CDR3 runs to 11 residues. Trimming removed 4 bases from V and 9 bases from J, with 6 bases in between. The TCR originated in a woman aged 18-29 years with stable Graves' hyperthyroidism. Some clones in this sample may be carry-over from other donors' samples. Sequenced material: peripheral blood. This chain connects TRBV12-3 or TRBV12-4 to TRBJ2-2; D is unresolved. CDR3 amino acids: CASSSLWELFF. CDR3 nucleotide sequence: TGTGCCAGCAGTTCGTTGTGGGAGCTGTTTTTT.